This TCR beta chain is from a study of T-cell memory formation after mild COVID-19. Study in general: Clustering of TCRs was largely donor specific. The study, taken as a whole, reports: Day 15 to 85 contracting clones showed balanced CD4/CD8; later expanders leaned CD4+. Some SARS-CoV-2-responding clones were already detected in memory before infection.

5'RACE, which relied on constant-segment primers, yielded TCR alpha and TCR beta cDNA libraries carrying sample barcodes and UMIs. Each CDR3 protein is one row after TCRdb ran MiXCR on the 5' RACE reads. The sample contains 100,000 to 130,000 distinct CDR3 sequences, roughly 14% of which appear only once. As to this clonotype: The antigen is not known.

Per the germline V gene, CDR1 is MDHEN and CDR2 is SYDVKM. The CDR3 sequence is 13 residues long. V lost 5 bases, J lost 2 bases, and 9 bases lay in between. This receptor was obtained from a man between 18 and 29 years old who had mild COVID-19 (a few samples of this study predate the infection). Cell type and time point are not known. Sequences were obtained from PBMCs or a T cell subset sorted from them (not recorded which). V usage is TRBV28 and J usage is TRBJ2-5, with D possibly matching TRBD2 (5 bases). CDR3 DNA: TGTGCCAGCAGTCCCCGGGAACAAGAGACCCAGTACTTC. As protein: CASSPREQETQYF.